A single sample gave rise to the 24 T cell receptor beta chains below, sequenced in a study of blood T cells in healthy people across ages. A second PCR of roughly 6 to 12 cycles used a sample-barcoded 5' primer and a J-beta primer mix. In TCRdb, the 5' RACE reads were re-called with MiXCR into one record per CDR3 protein. Of about 1.7 million distinct CDR3 sequences listed, about 28% were seen once; the top ten hold roughly 8.2%. The specimen was blood. The origin of the receptors is a woman younger than 45 in good health.

A single count supports this clonotype. The chain links TRBV7-2 to TRBJ1-2, with TRBD1 matching 8 bases. Germline loops: CDR1 SGHTA, CDR2 FQGNSA. The CDR3 extends over 15 amino acids. The ends lost 5 bases at V and 6 bases at J; junction bases unmatched: 11. The CDR3 DNA is TGTGCCAGCAGCGTATCCCAGGGGGCCGTGGATGGCTACACCTTC. Amino acid sequence: CASSVSQGAVDGYTF.

Remarks on this clonotype: Sequence at one end of the junction differs from germline and may be a read error. The rearrangement uses TRBV2 and TRBJ1-5; no firm D call. The CDR3 contains 14 residues. Germline loops: CDR1 SNHLY, CDR2 FYNNEI. The CDR3, as DNA: TGTGCCAGCAGCGTTCGGTCTAGCAGTCAGCCCCAGCATTTT. Protein sequence: CASSVRSSSQPQHF.

Turning to this clonotype: A single base separates this from a much larger clone, so it may be a read error. V is TRBV7-2 and J is TRBJ2-7, with D tentatively TRBD1 (6 bases). V was trimmed by 1 base and J by 5 bases, leaving 15 bases between them. CDR3 length: 15 amino acids. Germline values: CDR1 SGHTA, CDR2 FQGNSA. The CDR3 bases are TGTGCCAGCAGCTTAGACAGGGATGGATCCCACGAGCAGTACTTC. Its protein product is CASSLDRDGSHEQYF.

The chain uses TRBV25-1 and TRBJ2-3; TRBD2 matches at 10 bases. The trim removed 2 bases at V and 9 bases at J, leaving 2 bases unmatched. Germline loops: CDR1 MGHDK, CDR2 SYGVNS. This CDR3 contains 13 residues. CDR3 protein: CASSEPGLATQYF. The CDR3 bases are TGTGCCAGCAGTGAACCGGGACTAGCGACGCAGTATTTT.

On this clonotype: Without the conserved terminal phenylalanine or tryptophan, this CDR3 likely stems from a read error. The chain joins TRBV27 to TRBJ2-2; 13 bases are shared with TRBD2. V lost 4 bases to trimming and J lost 5 bases; unmatched junction nucleotides: 4. The CDR3 runs 16 residues. Germline values: CDR1 MNHEY, CDR2 SMNVEV (reference sequence). CDR3 DNA sequence: TGTGCCAGCAGTTCGGGACTAGCGGGACATACCGGGGAGCTGTTTTGT. Translating gives CASSSGLAGHTGELFC.

This clonotype has more than one count but fewer than ten. The chain recombines TRBV12-3 or TRBV12-4 with TRBJ2-7; D call uncertain. The CDR3 contains 12 residues. Trimming pared 1 base from V and 11 bases from J, leaving 12 bases between. The CDR3 loop is CASSLEGMVEYF. The DNA for the CDR3 is TGTGCCAGCAGTTTAGAAGGGATGGTTGAGTACTTC.

This clonotype was observed a handful of times. The chain combines TRBV14 with TRBJ2-3, with D perhaps matching TRBD1 (6 bases). From germline, CDR1 is SGHDN and CDR2 FVKESK. V gave up 3 bases and J gave up 8 bases, with 18 bases separating them. The CDR3 sequence is 15 residues long. The CDR3 here is CASSHFPSGVGTQYF. CDR3 in DNA: TGTGCCAGCAGCCACTTTCCTTCAGGGGTTGGTACGCAGTATTTT.

The chain joins TRBV6-5 to TRBJ1-1, with 7 bases fitting TRBD1. Losses at the gene ends were 5 bases for V and 3 bases for J; bases not matched to a gene: 6. The germline CDR1 and CDR2 sequences are MNHEY and SVGAGI. The CDR3 runs to 14 residues. The CDR3 DNA reads TGTGCCAGCAGTACAGGGGAATTTCACACTGAAGCTTTCTTT. Residues: CASSTGEFHTEAFF.

This clonotype was picked up many times. The CDR3 bases are TGTGCCAGCAGCTTAGTCGGGACAGACTATGGCTACACCTTC. Its translation: CASSLVGTDYGYTF. The chain links TRBV7-2 to TRBJ1-2, with 7 bases lining up with TRBD1. The junction had 2 bases not matched to a gene; V was cut back by 1 base and J by 3 bases. CDR3 length: 14 residues. Germline CDR1 SGHTA, CDR2 FQGNSA.

V and J are TRBV7-9 and TRBJ2-1; TRBD1 agrees at 12 bases. This CDR3 is 16 amino acids long. V gave up 5 bases and J gave up 8 bases; unmatched junction bases: 10. Germline V gene data show CDR1 as SEHNR and CDR2 as FQNEAQ (reference sequence). CDR3: CASSPQGGQGAYEQFF. In nucleotides, the CDR3 is TGTGCCAGCAGCCCTCAGGGGGGACAGGGGGCCTATGAGCAGTTCTTC.

V and J are TRBV29-1 and TRBJ1-1, with D unclear. Per the germline V gene, CDR1 is SQVTM and CDR2 is ANQGSEA. V gave up 0 bases and J gave up 6 bases, with 11 bases separating them. This CDR3 spans 13 amino acids. In nucleotides, the CDR3 is TGCAGCGTTGAAGATCAAGCAGGCGCTGAAGCTTTCTTT. It codes for CSVEDQAGAEAFF.

This chain uses TRBV12-3 or TRBV12-4 with TRBJ2-7, with 11 positions matching TRBD2. After removal of 10 bases from V and 3 bases from J, the junction contained 11 bases not matched to a gene. The CDR3 sequence is 15 residues long. CDR3: CANREAGTSGYEQYF. The CDR3 nucleotides are TGTGCCAACAGGGAGGCCGGGACTAGCGGCTACGAGCAGTACTTC.

A few counts support this clonotype. This chain links TRBV10-3 with TRBJ2-7; D may match TRBD1 or TRBD2 (5 bases each). CDR1 is ENHRY, CDR2 SYGVKD, per germline. The CDR3 totals 12 residues. Trimming cost V 11 bases and J 6 bases, with 17 bases left between them. The CDR3 is CAANGGGGEQYF. The CDR3 DNA sequence: TGTGCCGCCAATGGGGGTGGAGGCGAGCAGTACTTC.

This chain joins TRBV5-1 and TRBJ2-1; the D is unclear. CDR1 is SGHRS and CDR2 is YFSETQ in the germline V gene. CDR3 length equals 13 residues. The germline V and J ends were trimmed by 0 bases and 7 bases, with 8 bases remaining between them. The CDR3 sequence: CASSLVTENEQFF. The CDR3 bases are TGCGCCAGCAGCTTGGTTACGGAGAATGAGCAGTTCTTC.

About this clonotype: One end of the junction does not line up with germline, which may come from a read error. The V call is TRBV7-2, the J call TRBJ1-2, with TRBD1 as a possible D gene (5 bases). The germline V gene has CDR1 SGHTA and CDR2 FQGNSA. This CDR3 has 14 amino acids. For the CDR3, the DNA is TGTGCCAGCAGCTTAGCGGGGCCTGGATATGGCCACACCTTC. Translated, it gives CASSLAGPGYGHTF.

This clonotype was seen more than once but under ten times. The chain couples TRBV4-3 to TRBJ2-7; D is possibly TRBD2 (6 bases). From germline, CDR1 is LGHNA and CDR2 YSLEER. The germline V and J ends were trimmed by 1 base and 5 bases, with 15 bases remaining between them. This CDR3 spans 15 amino acids. This chain's CDR3 is CASSQGLVLGHEQYF. CDR3 nucleotides: TGCGCCAGCAGCCAAGGACTAGTTTTAGGCCACGAGCAGTACTTC.

A few counts support this clonotype. This chain connects TRBV5-1 to TRBJ1-2; D ambiguous. CDR1 and CDR2 (germline): SGHRS, YFSETQ. The CDR3 totals 15 residues. Trimming stripped 2 bases from V and 4 bases from J, with 15 bases between. In DNA form, the CDR3 reads TGCGCCAGCAGCTTAGGGAGAAATGCCTTCTATGGCTACACCTTC. It yields the protein CASSLGRNAFYGYTF.

The CDR3 DNA is TGTGCCAGCGGGGGACCAAGCGGGGGGGCCCAAAACATTCAGTACTTC. Its protein product is CASGGPSGGAQNIQYF. The chain recombines TRBV28 with TRBJ2-4, with 10 bases aligning to TRBD2. This CDR3 has 16 residues. V lost 8 bases to trimming and J lost 5 bases; unmatched junction nucleotides: 12. Germline CDR1 reads MDHEN; CDR2 reads SYDVKM. Looking up the rest from reference TRBV28 and TRBJ2-4 gives the full variable domain: DVKVTQSSRYLVKRTGEKVFLECVQDMDHENMFWYRQDPGLGLRLIYFSYDVKMKEKGDIPEGYSVSREKKERFSLILESASTNQTSMYLCASGGPSGGAQNIQYFGAGTRLSVL.

This sequence joins TRBV12-3 or TRBV12-4 and TRBJ1-1; the D is unclear. The V end lost 10 bases, the J end lost 1 base, and 13 bases lay between the germline ends. This CDR3 spans 13 amino acids. CDR3 residues: CATHRGTNTEAFF. In nucleotides, the CDR3 is TGTGCCACCCACCGGGGTACGAACACTGAAGCTTTCTTT.

This clonotype has a handful of counts. The chain couples TRBV29-1 to TRBJ2-1; TRBD2 matches 14 bases. Germline V gives CDR1 SQVTM, CDR2 ANQGSEA. The V segment lost 6 bases and the J segment 9 bases; nucleotides outside the gene matches: 7. The CDR3 length is 14 residues. CDR3 nucleotides: TGCAGCGTGAAGACTAGCGGGAGGGCCAGTGAGCAGTTCTTC. It yields the protein CSVKTSGRASEQFF.

The V call is TRBV28, the J call TRBJ2-5; TRBD1 is a possible D gene (5 bases). This CDR3 comprises 15 residues. V lost 3 bases and J 3 bases, leaving 14 bases between the germline ends. CDR1 and CDR2 from the germline V gene are MDHEN and SYDVKM. The CDR3 DNA reads TGTGCCAGCAGTTTCCAGGGCTACACAAAAGAGACCCAGTACTTC. This gives the protein CASSFQGYTKETQYF.

This clonotype appeared a few times. The chain is built from TRBV12-3 or TRBV12-4 and TRBJ2-3, with unresolved D. The V end lost 3 bases, the J end lost 0 bases, and 13 bases lay between the germline ends. The CDR3 length is 16 residues. DNA of the CDR3: TGTGCCAGCAGTTTTGAAAGACGGCCGAGCACAGATACGCAGTATTTT. It is translated as CASSFERRPSTDTQYF.

There are a few counts of this clonotype. The CDR3, as DNA: TGTGCCAGCAGCTTAGTTGGAGCGGGAGGTTCTAACTATGGCTACACCTTC. It specifies CASSLVGAGGSNYGYTF. V gene TRBV7-2 combines with J gene TRBJ1-2; D is undetermined. Looked up from germline, CDR1 is SGHTA and CDR2 is FQGNSA. The ends were cut back, 1 base at V and 0 bases at J, with 15 bases in the middle. The CDR3 has 17 amino acids.

Note on this clonotype: A read error may explain this, as a much larger clone is one base away. The chain couples TRBV11-2 to TRBJ2-7; 11 bases agree with TRBD2. Germline V lookup: CDR1 SGHAT, CDR2 FQNNGV. The CDR3 loop spans 21 amino acids. This CDR3 is CASSSTEWLAGGLGRSCEQYF. The CDR3 coding sequence is TGTGCCAGCAGCTCAACTGAATGGCTAGCGGGAGGCCTTGGCCGCTCCTGCGAGCAGTACTTC.